This is a list of T cell receptor beta chains from one sample in a study of vaccination and CD4 T cells after COVID-19. TCRdb itself ran the PCR reads through MiXCR, one entry per CDR3 protein. The sample has 9,500 to 12,000 distinct CDR3 sequences, 37% seen once. Their cognate antigens are unknown. Sequencing used CD4+ T cells from blood, cultured in vitro. The receptors were gathered from a human donor in good health. The CDR3 runs from the conserved cysteine through the conserved F or W. The order of the fields is clone size, D gene, V gene, J gene, CDR3 protein, CDR3 DNA. The D gene is left open where the match is weak. The size of a clone is reported for some rows only, either as once, few or many, or as a class for expanded clones.

>.|.|TRBV28|TRBJ2-7
CASSLLSKSFYEQYF
TGTGCCAGCAGTTTATTAAGTAAATCGTTCTACGAGCAGTACTTC
>.|TRBD2|TRBV7-9|TRBJ2-5
CASSPQGLAAIEETQYF
TGTGCCAGCAGCCCCCAGGGACTAGCGGCCATTGAGGAGACCCAGTACTTC
>.|TRBD1|TRBV27|TRBJ2-7
CASSLKRQGVISSYEQYF
TGTGCCAGCAGTTTAAAGAGACAGGGGGTGATAAGCTCCTACGAGCAGTACTTC
>.|.|TRBV20-1|TRBJ1-2
CSAILPEIPYGYTF
TGCAGTGCTATCCTCCCCGAGATCCCTTATGGCTACACCTTC
>few|.|TRBV19|TRBJ1-1
CASGLGQGRTEAFF
TGTGCCAGTGGCCTAGGTCAGGGGCGAACTGAAGCTTTCTTT
>few|.|TRBV28|TRBJ1-1
CASSSGGAAEAFF
TGTGCCAGCAGTTCCGGGGGGGCGGCTGAAGCTTTCTTT
>.|TRBD2|TRBV20-1|TRBJ2-1
CSARPSGSYNEQFF
TGCAGTGCTAGGCCTAGCGGATCCTACAATGAGCAGTTCTTC
>few|TRBD2|TRBV5-1|TRBJ2-5
CASSFTGTSAQETQYF
TGCGCCAGCAGCTTCACCGGGACTAGCGCTCAAGAGACCCAGTACTTC
>.|TRBD1|TRBV6-2/TRBV6-3|TRBJ1-5
CASADRGGQPQHF
TGTGCCAGCGCGGACAGGGGTGGCCAGCCCCAGCATTTT
>.|TRBD1|TRBV7-2|TRBJ2-3
CASSLGRGPAGDTQYF
TGTGCCAGCAGCTTAGGCAGGGGGCCAGCGGGCGATACGCAGTATTTT
>.|TRBD2|TRBV10-2|TRBJ2-7
CASRKGLANYEQYF
TGCGCCAGCAGAAAGGGACTAGCGAACTACGAGCAGTACTTC
>few|TRBD1|TRBV10-2|TRBJ1-1
CASSIDRETEAFF
TGCGCCAGCAGTATCGACAGGGAAACTGAAGCTTTCTTT
>.|.|TRBV7-8|TRBJ2-7
CASSRPTTSSYEQYF
TGTGCCAGCAGCCGCCCGACGACTAGCTCCTACGAGCAGTACTTC
>.|.|TRBV5-1|TRBJ2-1
CASSLDTTPGEQFF
TGCGCCAGCAGCTTGGACACCACCCCTGGGGAGCAGTTCTTC
>medium-sized|TRBD1|TRBV6-5|TRBJ1-2
CASSYKGQSRGYGYTF
TGTGCCAGCAGTTACAAGGGACAGTCCCGGGGGTATGGCTACACCTTC
>.|TRBD1|TRBV11-1|TRBJ2-7
CASSEGQRAPEQYF
TGTGCCAGCAGCGAGGGACAGAGGGCCCCCGAGCAGTACTTC
>once|.|TRBV19|TRBJ1-6
CASTLGRGNNSPLHF
TGTGCCAGTACTCTAGGACGGGGCAATAATTCACCCCTCCACTTT
>.|.|TRBV11-3|TRBJ2-1
CASSPRAGSYNEQFF
TGTGCCAGCAGCCCTCGAGCGGGTTCCTACAATGAGCAGTTCTTC
>.|TRBD1|TRBV20-1|TRBJ1-1
CSARAGGGSTEAFF
TGCAGTGCTAGAGCAGGGGGCGGGAGCACTGAAGCTTTCTTT
>.|.|TRBV7-2|TRBJ2-3
CASERVSDTQYF
TGTGCCAGCGAGAGGGTTTCAGATACGCAGTATTTT
>.|TRBD2|TRBV2|TRBJ2-3
CASSEVGGGLLDTQYF
TGTGCCAGCAGTGAAGTCGGGGGAGGGTTGTTAGATACGCAGTATTTT
>few|TRBD1|TRBV28|TRBJ2-7
CASSLGTGGDYEQYF
TGTGCCAGCAGTTTAGGGACAGGGGGGGACTACGAGCAGTACTTC
>.|TRBD1|TRBV19|TRBJ1-5
CASSMTGAWGYQPQHF
TGTGCCAGTAGTATGACAGGGGCGTGGGGATATCAGCCCCAGCATTTT
>.|.|TRBV7-3|TRBJ2-3
CASSHRVGSTDTQYF
TGTGCCAGCAGTCACAGGGTCGGGAGCACAGATACGCAGTATTTT
>.|.|TRBV27|TRBJ2-1
CASSLSGRRSLYNEQFF
TGTGCCAGCAGTTTAAGTGGTCGAAGGAGTCTCTACAATGAGCAGTTCTTC
>.|TRBD1|TRBV7-9|TRBJ1-3
CASSPIGQGANTIYF
TGTGCCAGCAGCCCTATAGGACAGGGGGCAAACACCATATATTTT
>.|TRBD2|TRBV6-2/TRBV6-3|TRBJ2-1
CASSYRPSGRATIIPEQFF
TGTGCCAGCAGTTACCGGCCTAGCGGGAGGGCCACGATTATCCCTGAGCAGTTCTTC
>.|.|TRBV28|TRBJ2-5
CASSLVGDMRETQYF
TGTGCCAGCAGTTTAGTAGGAGACATGCGGGAGACCCAGTACTTC
>few|.|TRBV20-1|TRBJ2-3
CSGYPARGRDTSTDTQYF
TGCAGTGGCTACCCCGCGAGGGGACGGGACACTAGCACAGATACGCAGTATTTT
>few|.|TRBV7-2|TRBJ1-1
CASSYIRNTEAFF
TGTGCCAGCAGCTATATCCGGAACACTGAAGCTTTCTTT
>.|.|TRBV10-3|TRBJ2-1
CAISANRGANEQFF
TGTGCCATCAGTGCGAACCGAGGGGCCAATGAGCAGTTCTTC
>.|.|TRBV6-5|TRBJ1-2
CASSFAGAYGYTF
TGTGCCAGCAGTTTCGCAGGGGCCTATGGCTACACCTTC
>.|TRBD2|TRBV2|TRBJ2-3
CASSWTSGDTQYF
TGTGCCAGCAGTTGGACTAGTGGTGATACGCAGTATTTT
>once|TRBD1|TRBV6-1|TRBJ1-3
CASRQGTTGNTIYF
TGTGCCAGTAGACAGGGGACTACTGGAAACACCATATATTTT
>.|.|TRBV20-1|TRBJ1-1
CSATKGGVFGTEAFF
TGCAGTGCTACGAAGGGGGGGGTGTTCGGCACTGAAGCTTTCTTT
>.|.|TRBV11-2|TRBJ2-7
CASSLWTSSPYEQYF
TGTGCCAGCAGCCTCTGGACATCCTCACCCTACGAGCAGTACTTC